This entry is about one T cell receptor beta chain. Its antigen is unknown. Within one base of it there is no much larger clone, and no base qualities were kept. This sample stems from a study of CD8+ T cells in alopecia areata (dated by TCRdb to the late 2010s). Some background on the complete study: The treated patients took part in an open-label pilot trial in which moderate-to-severe alopecia areata was treated with oral tofacitinib at 5 to 10 mg twice daily. Patients stayed on tofacitinib for 6 to 18 months and then had 6 months of follow-up off drug so that delayed response and recurrence could be assessed. The SALT score, which quantifies the percentage of affected scalp surface area, was used to measure disease severity in treated patients. High-throughput TCRbeta sequencing was used to examine T cell clonal expansion in alopecia areata in both the C3H/HeJ mouse model and human patients. In humans, TCRbeta sequencing was performed on scalp tissue and on sorted CD4+ and CD8+ peripheral blood T cells from healthy controls and from patients with patchy or totalis/universalis alopecia areata. Biopsies were taken from tofacitinib-treated patients at baseline and again at 4 and 24 weeks into treatment, and several of those patients also had a later scalp biopsy. Scalp clonality was compared among normal scalp (n=4), patchy alopecia areata scalp (n=8), and alopecia totalis/universalis scalp (n=8). The RNA source kit depended on sample type: the PAXgene miRNA kit for fixed scalp, the miRNeasy kit for PBMCs, and the RNeasy kit for mouse skin. TCRbeta CDR3 regions were amplified by immunoSEQ multiplex PCR using 35 Vbeta forward and 13 Jbeta reverse primers. General study outcomes and caveats: Higher clonality and more expanded CD8+ clones were observed in lesional scalp than in normal scalp, particularly in alopecia totalis/universalis, a finding suggestive of antigenic drive. Because the treated cohort was small and had just a single nonresponder, larger studies are needed to establish links between baseline CD8+ expansion and response. Scalp TCR repertoire analysis is complicated because resident alphabeta T cells in normal human skin are also sequenced, whereas mouse skin is dominated by gammadelta T cells. TCR sequences shared between patients were less clear than in mice, possibly partly because of HLA diversity in the patient population. Scalp clonality and the number of expanded CD8+ clones among the top 100 scalp clones were significantly decreased by tofacitinib. Many expanded lesional clones persisted in scalp and blood during tofacitinib treatment, which may partly explain relapse after stopping treatment.

Libraries were built with the immunoSEQ multiplex PCR assay. RNA was extracted from all samples and reverse transcribed into cDNA as template for TCR sequencing. First-strand cDNA was synthesized using SuperScript III with a 2:1 mix of oligo-dT and random hexamers. A synthetic immune receptor repertoire was used to gauge amplification bias, and whatever bias remained was removed computationally. The study's own analysis went as follows. Raw reads were preprocessed for error removal, and CDR3 was defined according to IMGT conventions as running from the conserved cysteine to phenylalanine. Clonality was computed as 1 minus the Shannon entropy, with the entropy normalized by log2 of the number of productive unique TCRs. CD4 or CD8 identity of scalp clones was inferred by cross-referencing scalp TCRbeta sequences with sorted blood CD4 and CD8 repertoires. TCRdb retrieved this table from immuneACCESS and kept in-frame rearrangements only. Not all clones are present; in checked studies, unresolved V genes account for under half, and no reason is known for the remainder. V and J calls and clone size follow that table, whereas D and trimming were derived from the DNA. In this sample the table shows around 200,000 clones, approximately 56% of which occur a single time. Roughly 0.71% of the sample is in the top ten clones.

The germline V gene specifies SGHAT as CDR1 and FQNNGV as CDR2. A distance of 9 bases separates the germline ends of V and J, which lose 5 bases and 3 bases respectively. The CDR3 measures 13 amino acids from cysteine to phenylalanine. Only the CDR3 DNA is retained, 39 bases long and in frame from the first base. The time point label corresponds to: less than five weeks on oral tofacitinib. This specimen's treatment or condition label, per the study, means: oral pan-JAK inhibitor, 5-10 mg twice daily. Peripheral blood and lesional scalp punch biopsies were obtained from patients with alopecia areata. PBMCs were isolated by density centrifugation and stained for CD3, CD4 and CD8, after which CD4+ and CD8+ T cells were sorted on a FACSAria.

The chain is made from TRBV11-2 and TRBJ2-3, with the identity of the D gene unclear. The clonotype comes from a human donor with alopecia areata. This specimen was CD4+ T cells sorted from blood, taken at week 4, from a patient treated with tofacitinib. The nucleotide sequence is given as TGTGCCAGCAGCCCGTATGCGACAGATACGCAGTATTTT. It encodes CASSPYATDTQYF.